The clone carrying this T cell receptor (beta chain) has at least ten counts. There are 15 residues in the CDR3. Trimming stripped 3 bases from V and 0 bases from J, with 10 bases between. CDR1 SGHKS and CDR2 YYEKEE come from the germline V gene (reference sequence). This sample is part of a study of HIV-infected children after antiretroviral therapy interruption. Unique molecular identifiers were included in an RNA-based 3' RACE TCR library. TCRdb independently ran MiXCR on the 3' RACE reads; one entry per CDR3 protein. Here the sample spans around 15,000 distinct CDR3 sequences, 3.4% being singletons. Treatment indicated: PENTA 11 planned treatment interruption arm or continuous ART arm.

The rearrangement links TRBV5-5 to TRBJ1-5, with D possibly being TRBD1 (6 bases). The sequencing used CD45RO+ CD8+ T cells from PBMCs, pooled from several time points, collected from a donor given antiretroviral therapy, either interrupted or continuous. This sample's subset: memory CD8+ CD45RO+ CD45RA- T cells. The origin of this receptor is a pool of human donors with HIV. The CDR3, as DNA: TGTGCCAGCAGCTCCGGGACACATAGCAATCAGCCCCAGCATTTT. This gives the protein CASSSGTHSNQPQHF.